This T cell receptor (beta chain) was observed in a study of blood T cell repertoires in COVID-19. Background on the study: Acute and convalescent COVID-19 samples came from the United States, Italy and Spain.

In the study's own analysis: Amplification with reference gene primers provided the estimates of nucleated cell counts. Assay: immunoSEQ multiplex PCR; the TCRdb copy retains only in-frame clones and omits some. V and J calls and clone size are given by that table; D and trimming were obtained from the DNA. Here the sample spans about 72,000 clones, roughly 86% being singletons. Sequencing was performed on peripheral blood. The receptor's source is a man aged 45-60 years with acute or convalescent COVID-19.

As DNA, the CDR3 is TGTGCCAGCTCACCACCGAATGGGGGCGTCAACTATGGCTACACCTTC. Translated: CASSPPNGGVNYGYTF. The rearrangement joins TRBV18 to TRBJ1-2; TRBD1 is a possible D gene (6 bases). This CDR3 contains 16 residues. Per germline, CDR1 KGHSH and CDR2 LQKENI. The V and J ends lost 0 bases and 2 bases respectively, with 13 bases between them.